The present T cell receptor (beta chain) was sequenced within a study of shared clonotypes between healthy human individuals. Study information: Donors had three CD4 naive, three CD4 memory, two CD8 naive and one CD8 memory plate apiece.

Only in-frame clones appear in the TCRdb table, and some are missing; sequencing was by immunoSEQ multiplex PCR. This table holds under 650,000 clones, 95% to 97% found once. V lost 0 bases, J lost 0 bases, and 10 bases lay in between. Germline V lookup: CDR1 SGHRS, CDR2 YFSETQ. CDR3 length: 15 amino acids. The source material was naive CD4+ T cells sorted from blood. Stated subset: CD45RA+ positively selected. This TCR was sampled from a woman aged 25 to 39 in good health. The V gene is TRBV5-1, the J gene TRBJ2-7; D remains ambiguous. This chain's CDR3 is CASSLAVSDSYEQYF. DNA for the CDR3: TGCGCCAGCAGCTTGGCCGTTTCAGACTCCTACGAGCAGTACTTC.